The clone carrying this TCR beta chain was detected ten times or more. Antigen unknown. This sample stems from a study of T cells in Graves' hyperthyroidism and ophthalmopathy. Overall study findings and caveats: Progression to ophthalmopathy was predicted a median of about six months early.

The study included ophthalmopathy patients with Clinical Activity Score at least 3, NOSPECS grade at least 4 and duration under 3 months. Diagnosing involved the use of clinical symptoms, serum thyroxine and TRAb, thyroid ultrasound and orbital computed tomography. RNA transcripts were the template for amplifying TCR beta CDR3 regions. Using the HTBI primer set, a first-round RT-PCR was run on the TCR CDR3. TCRdb redid the calling of the multiplex PCR reads with MiXCR, one entry per CDR3 protein. The sample includes a few hundred thousand distinct CDR3 sequences, roughly 17% of them seen just once. This CDR3 contains 15 residues.

The TCR comes from a woman between 18 and 29 years old with Graves' ophthalmopathy. The material sequenced was blood. The V gene is TRBV3-2, the J gene TRBJ2-3; TRBD1 is the table's D call, not checked against the DNA. TRBV3-2 is listed as a pseudogene. The CDR3 DNA follows: TGTGCCAGCAGTCGCGGGAAAGGTTGCACAGATACGCAGTATTTT. Encoded protein: CASSRGKGCTDTQYF.